Detailed here is one TCR beta chain. No antigen is known for it. The input lacks base qualities; no much larger clone sits a single base away. CDR1 is given as MGHRA and CDR2 as YSYEKL, both from the germline V gene. Trimming accounts for 2 bases at V and 1 base at J, while the number of junction bases matched to no gene is 10. The CDR3 contains 18 residues, cysteine and phenylalanine counted. Only CDR3 DNA is held: 54 bases, read in frame from base 1. Library generation was performed with PCR. The listed sequencing device is NextSeq 500. Preparation of bulk TCR libraries followed a previously described approach, with the TCR primers listed in Table S5. Total RNA was purified with the Qiagen AllPrep DNA/RNA kit. Before analysis, reads from multiple sequencing runs of one library were combined. The paper's processing steps were these. Reads were retained only if an exact TCR constant sequence was present, and the retained reads were trimmed to 150 nt and grouped according to their 12-nt molecular barcodes. Within each barcode group, reads were sub-clustered at a 15% Levenshtein threshold, and quality-weighted consensus sequences were built per RNA molecule. Non-functional sequences were excluded, and lower-count sequences lying one edit away from another sequence were also excluded. Based on fitting two negative binomial distributions, any barcode sub-cluster with under 20% of the maximum read count was discarded. TCRdb handled the public reads itself, with Q25 trimming in fastp and clone calling in MiXCR, and kept productive beta chains. CDR3 protein duplicates are merged, each entry listing the most common genes and DNA. The V and J calls here are based on TCRdb, not the publication. The sample profile shows around 470,000 distinct CDR3 sequences; around 25% of them were found once. About 0.75% of the sample goes to the ten largest clones.

The data are from a study of molecular identifiers for immune sequencing clone quantification (dated by TCRdb to 2016 to 2019). Study-wide context: For a replicate experiment, the RNA from either about 20,000 or 100,000 naive CD8 T cells was divided into five aliquots, and four of those aliquots went on to sequencing. This methods study used CD8 T cells to benchmark TCR RNA copy counting and molecular-identifier clustering-based TCR repertoire sequencing (MIDCIRS). The full study reports these points: Modeling estimated about three recovered TCR RNA copies per cell, compared with 8.5 to 10 by digital PCR, which implies roughly 29% capture efficiency. The naive libraries included spiked-in Jurkat TCR RNA (around 10 copies' worth), and this RNA is not part of the donor repertoire. Highly expanded clone sizes could be underestimated if identical TCR molecules share a barcode. In CMV-specific effector cells, clones with more than 20 RNA copies contained over 99% of molecules, whereas in naive cells such clones contained under 1% of molecules. When barcode sub-clustering was left out, chimeric consensus sequences inflated TCR diversity, with chimeras reaching as high as 47%. A single cell's worth of spiked-in Jurkat TCR RNA was reported detectable even among approximately 930,000 naive CD8 T cells.

Libraries of naive CD8 T cells were built from anywhere between about 20,000 and 1,000,000 sorted cells, with 10%, 30% or 50% of the purified RNA used. On a BD FACSAria II, naive CD8 T cells were FACS-sorted as CD8+CD4-CCR7+CD45RA+ and collected into RLT Plus buffer. To test detection sensitivity, Jurkat RNA equivalent to more than 9 TCR copies was spiked into samples of about 19,000-1,000,000 naive CD8 T cells. CD8 T cells were enriched using RosetteSep CD8+ T Cell Enrichment Cocktail and Ficoll-Paque, and the enriched cells then underwent ACK red cell lysis. This TCR was sampled from a human donor in good health. Some libraries in this study had Jurkat cell RNA spiked in. The chain is assembled from TRBV4-1 and TRBJ2-5; TRBD1 matches 10 bases in the middle. Material for sequencing was naive CD8+ T cells from blood, with Jurkat cell RNA spiked in. The sample's cell subset or site, from its label and the paper: FACS-sorted CD8+CD4-CCR7+CD45RA+ naive T cells. CDR3 region: CASSQRSPGQGFQETQYF. The sequenced DNA is TGCGCCAGCAGCCAACGTAGTCCGGGACAGGGGTTCCAAGAGACCCAGTACTTC.